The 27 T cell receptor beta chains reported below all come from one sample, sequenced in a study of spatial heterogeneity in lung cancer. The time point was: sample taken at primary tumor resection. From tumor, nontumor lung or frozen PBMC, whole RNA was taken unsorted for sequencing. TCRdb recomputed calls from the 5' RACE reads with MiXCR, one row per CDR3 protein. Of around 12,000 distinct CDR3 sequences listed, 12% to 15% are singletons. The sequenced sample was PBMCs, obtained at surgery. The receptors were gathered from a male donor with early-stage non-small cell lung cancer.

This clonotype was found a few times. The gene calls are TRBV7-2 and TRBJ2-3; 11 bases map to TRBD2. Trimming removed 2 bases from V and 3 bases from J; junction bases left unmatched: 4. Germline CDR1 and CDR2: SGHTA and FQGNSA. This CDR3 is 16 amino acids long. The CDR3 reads CASSLRTSGGTDTQYF. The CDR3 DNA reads TGTGCCAGCAGCTTAAGAACTAGCGGGGGAACAGATACGCAGTATTTT.

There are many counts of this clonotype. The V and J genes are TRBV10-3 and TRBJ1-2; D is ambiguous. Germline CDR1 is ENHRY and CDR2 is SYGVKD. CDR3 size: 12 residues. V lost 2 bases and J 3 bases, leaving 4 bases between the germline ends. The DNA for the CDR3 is TGTGCCATCAGTGAGCTTGACTATGGCTACACCTTC. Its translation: CAISELDYGYTF.

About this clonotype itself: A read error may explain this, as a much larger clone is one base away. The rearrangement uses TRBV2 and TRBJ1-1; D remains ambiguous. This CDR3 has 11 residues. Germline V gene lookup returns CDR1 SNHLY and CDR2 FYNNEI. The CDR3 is CVTKREGEAFF. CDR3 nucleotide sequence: TGTGTGACCAAACGGGAAGGGGAAGCTTTCTTT.

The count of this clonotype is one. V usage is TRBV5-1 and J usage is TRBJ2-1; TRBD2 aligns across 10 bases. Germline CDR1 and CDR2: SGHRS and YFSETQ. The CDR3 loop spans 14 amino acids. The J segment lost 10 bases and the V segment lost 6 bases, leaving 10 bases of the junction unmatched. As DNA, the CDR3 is TGCGCCAGCAACCCCCGGAGGACTAGCGGAGAGCAGTTCTTC. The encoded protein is CASNPRRTSGEQFF.

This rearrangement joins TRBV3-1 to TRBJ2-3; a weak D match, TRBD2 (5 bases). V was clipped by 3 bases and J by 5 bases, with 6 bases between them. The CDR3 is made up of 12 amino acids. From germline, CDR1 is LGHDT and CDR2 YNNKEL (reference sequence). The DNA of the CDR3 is TGTGCCAGCAGCCAGACTAAAGATACGCAGTATTTT. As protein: CASSQTKDTQYF.

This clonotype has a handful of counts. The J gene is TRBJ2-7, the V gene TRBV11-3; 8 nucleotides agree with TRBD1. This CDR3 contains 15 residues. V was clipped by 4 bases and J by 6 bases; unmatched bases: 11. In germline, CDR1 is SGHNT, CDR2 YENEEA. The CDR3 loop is CASSYGQGSFSEQYF. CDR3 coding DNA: TGTGCCAGCAGCTATGGACAGGGTTCTTTCTCCGAGCAGTACTTC.

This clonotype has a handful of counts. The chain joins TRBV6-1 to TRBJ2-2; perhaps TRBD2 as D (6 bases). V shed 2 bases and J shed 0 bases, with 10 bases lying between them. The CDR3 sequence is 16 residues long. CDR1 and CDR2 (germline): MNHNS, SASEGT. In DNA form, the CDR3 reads TGTGCCAGCAGTGAACAAGGCGGGGCGAACACCGGGGAGCTGTTTTTT. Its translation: CASSEQGGANTGELFF.

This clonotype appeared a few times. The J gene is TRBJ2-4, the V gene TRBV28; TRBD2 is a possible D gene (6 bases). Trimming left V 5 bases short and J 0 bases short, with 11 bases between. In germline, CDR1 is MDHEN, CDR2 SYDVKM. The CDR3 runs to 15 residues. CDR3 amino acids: CASSTRELAKNIQYF. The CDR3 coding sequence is TGTGCCAGCAGTACCCGGGAGCTAGCCAAAAACATTCAGTACTTC.

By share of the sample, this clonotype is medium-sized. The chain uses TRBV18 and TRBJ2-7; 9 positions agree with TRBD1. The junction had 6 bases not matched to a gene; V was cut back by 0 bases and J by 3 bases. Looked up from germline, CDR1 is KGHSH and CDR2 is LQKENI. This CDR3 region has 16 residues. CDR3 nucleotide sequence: TGTGCCAGCTCACCACCGGGGACAGGGACATTCTACGAGCAGTACTTC. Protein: CASSPPGTGTFYEQYF.

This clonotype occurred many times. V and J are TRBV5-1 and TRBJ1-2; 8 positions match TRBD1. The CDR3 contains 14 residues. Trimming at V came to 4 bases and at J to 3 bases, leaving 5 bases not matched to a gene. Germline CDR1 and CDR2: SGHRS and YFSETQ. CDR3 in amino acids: CASSPGTGDYGYTF. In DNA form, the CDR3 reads TGCGCCAGCAGCCCGGGGACAGGCGACTATGGCTACACCTTC.

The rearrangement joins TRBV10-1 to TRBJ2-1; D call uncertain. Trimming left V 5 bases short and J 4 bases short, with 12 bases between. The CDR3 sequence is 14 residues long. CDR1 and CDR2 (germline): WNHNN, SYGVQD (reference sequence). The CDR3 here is CASSPAGLYNEQFF. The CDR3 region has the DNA TGCGCCAGCAGTCCGGCCGGCCTTTACAATGAGCAGTTCTTC.

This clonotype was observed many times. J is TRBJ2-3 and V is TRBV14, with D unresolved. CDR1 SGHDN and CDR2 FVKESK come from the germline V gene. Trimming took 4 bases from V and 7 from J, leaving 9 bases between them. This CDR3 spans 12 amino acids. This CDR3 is CASSLERYTQYF. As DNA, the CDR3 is TGTGCCAGCAGCCTCGAGAGATATACGCAGTATTTT.

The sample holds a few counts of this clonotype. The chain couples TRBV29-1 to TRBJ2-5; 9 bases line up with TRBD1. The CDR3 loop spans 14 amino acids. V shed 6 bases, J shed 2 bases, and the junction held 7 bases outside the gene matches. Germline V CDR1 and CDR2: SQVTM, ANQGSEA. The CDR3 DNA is TGCAGCGTGGCGGGACAGGGCCAACAAGAGACCCAGTACTTC. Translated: CSVAGQGQQETQYF.

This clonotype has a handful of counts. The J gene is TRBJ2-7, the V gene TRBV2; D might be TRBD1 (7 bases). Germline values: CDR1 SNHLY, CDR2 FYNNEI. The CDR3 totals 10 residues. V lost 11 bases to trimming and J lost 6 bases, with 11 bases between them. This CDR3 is CASQGGEQYF. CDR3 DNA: TGTGCCTCCCAGGGGGGCGAGCAGTACTTC.

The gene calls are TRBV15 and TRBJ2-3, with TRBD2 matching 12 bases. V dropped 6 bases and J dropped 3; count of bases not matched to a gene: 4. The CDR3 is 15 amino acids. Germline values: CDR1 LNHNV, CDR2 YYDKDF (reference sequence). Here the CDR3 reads CATSIGLAGTDTQYF. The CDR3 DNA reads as TGTGCCACCAGTATAGGACTAGCGGGGACAGATACGCAGTATTTT.

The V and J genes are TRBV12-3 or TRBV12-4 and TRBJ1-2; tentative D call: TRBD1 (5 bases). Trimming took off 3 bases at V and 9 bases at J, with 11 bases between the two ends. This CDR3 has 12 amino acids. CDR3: CASSFSEGSYTF. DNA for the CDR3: TGTGCCAGCAGTTTCAGCGAGGGGAGCTACACCTTC.

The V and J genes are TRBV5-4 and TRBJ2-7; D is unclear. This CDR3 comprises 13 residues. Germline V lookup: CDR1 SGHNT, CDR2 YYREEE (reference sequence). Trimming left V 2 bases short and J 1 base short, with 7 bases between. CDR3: CASSFSGSYEQYF. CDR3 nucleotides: TGTGCCAGCAGCTTTTCAGGATCCTACGAGCAGTACTTC.

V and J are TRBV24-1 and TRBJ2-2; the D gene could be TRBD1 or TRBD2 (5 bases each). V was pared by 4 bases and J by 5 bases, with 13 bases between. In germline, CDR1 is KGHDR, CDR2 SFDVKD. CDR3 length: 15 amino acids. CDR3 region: CATSDQDGATGELFF. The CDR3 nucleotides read TGTGCCACCAGTGACCAGGACGGGGCAACCGGGGAGCTGTTTTTT.

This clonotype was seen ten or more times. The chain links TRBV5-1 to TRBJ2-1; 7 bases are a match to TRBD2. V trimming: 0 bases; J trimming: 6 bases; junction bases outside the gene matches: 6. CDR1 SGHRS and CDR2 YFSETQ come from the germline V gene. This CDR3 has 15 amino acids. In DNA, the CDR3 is TGCGCCAGCAGCTTGGGGGACTACCAATTCAATGAGCAGTTCTTC. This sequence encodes CASSLGDYQFNEQFF.

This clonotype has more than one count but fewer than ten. CDR3 DNA: TGTGCCAGCAGCCTAAGCCCAGGACCCTACAATGAGCAGTTCTTC. Translation gives CASSLSPGPYNEQFF. V gene TRBV12-3 or TRBV12-4 combines with J gene TRBJ2-1; D gene unclear. The CDR3 has 15 residues. V shed 6 bases and J shed 2 bases, with 14 bases lying between them.

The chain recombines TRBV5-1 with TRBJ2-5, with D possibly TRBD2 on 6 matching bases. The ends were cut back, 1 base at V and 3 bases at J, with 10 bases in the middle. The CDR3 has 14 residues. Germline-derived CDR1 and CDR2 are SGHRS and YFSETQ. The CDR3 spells CASSLFTGEETQYF. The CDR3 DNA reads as TGCGCCAGCAGCTTGTTTACGGGGGAAGAGACCCAGTACTTC.

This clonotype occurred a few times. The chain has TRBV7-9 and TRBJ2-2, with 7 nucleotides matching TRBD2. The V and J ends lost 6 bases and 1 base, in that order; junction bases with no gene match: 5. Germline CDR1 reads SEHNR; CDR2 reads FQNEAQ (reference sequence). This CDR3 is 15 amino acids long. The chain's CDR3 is CASRPGEGNTGELFF. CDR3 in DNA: TGTGCCAGCAGACCCGGGGAGGGGAACACCGGGGAGCTGTTTTTT.

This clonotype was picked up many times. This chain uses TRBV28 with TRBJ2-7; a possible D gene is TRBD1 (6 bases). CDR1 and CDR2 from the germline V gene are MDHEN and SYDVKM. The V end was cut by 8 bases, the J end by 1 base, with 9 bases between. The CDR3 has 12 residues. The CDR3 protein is CASEGVSYEQYF. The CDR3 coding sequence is TGTGCCAGCGAGGGGGTTTCCTACGAGCAGTACTTC.

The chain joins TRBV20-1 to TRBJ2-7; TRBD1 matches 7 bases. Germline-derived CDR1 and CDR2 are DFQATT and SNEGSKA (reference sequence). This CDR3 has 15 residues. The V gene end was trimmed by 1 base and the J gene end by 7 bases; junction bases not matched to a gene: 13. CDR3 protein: CSARGRDRANGEQYF. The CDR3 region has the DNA TGCAGTGCTAGAGGGCGAGACAGGGCAAACGGGGAGCAGTACTTC.

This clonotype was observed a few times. The CDR3: CATLRDRGTYEQYF. The DNA of the CDR3 is TGTGCCACCCTCCGGGACAGGGGGACCTACGAGCAGTACTTC. V usage is TRBV28 and J usage is TRBJ2-7; 11 nucleotides align to TRBD1. The CDR3 covers 14 residues. In germline, CDR1 is MDHEN, CDR2 SYDVKM. The V gene end was trimmed by 10 bases and the J gene end by 2 bases; junction bases not matched to a gene: 7. The full variable domain, in which reference TRBV28 and TRBJ2-7 provide the parts outside the CDR3, is DVKVTQSSRYLVKRTGEKVFLECVQDMDHENMFWYRQDPGLGLRLIYFSYDVKMKEKGDIPEGYSVSREKKERFSLILESASTNQTSMYLCATLRDRGTYEQYFGPGTRLTVT.

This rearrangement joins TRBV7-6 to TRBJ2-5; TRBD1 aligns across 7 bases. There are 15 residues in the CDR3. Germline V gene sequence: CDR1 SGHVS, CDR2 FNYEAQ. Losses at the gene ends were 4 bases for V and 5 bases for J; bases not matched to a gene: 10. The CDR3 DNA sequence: TGTGCCAGCAGCTCCCGACAGGGCGCGACCGAGACCCAGTACTTC. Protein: CASSSRQGATETQYF.

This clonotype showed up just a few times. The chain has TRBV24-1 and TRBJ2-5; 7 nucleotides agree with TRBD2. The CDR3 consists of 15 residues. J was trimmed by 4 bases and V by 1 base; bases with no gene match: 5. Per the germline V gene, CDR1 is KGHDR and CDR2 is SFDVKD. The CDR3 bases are TGTGCCACCAGTGATTTTGGACTAGGTACAGAGACCCAGTACTTC. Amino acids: CATSDFGLGTETQYF.